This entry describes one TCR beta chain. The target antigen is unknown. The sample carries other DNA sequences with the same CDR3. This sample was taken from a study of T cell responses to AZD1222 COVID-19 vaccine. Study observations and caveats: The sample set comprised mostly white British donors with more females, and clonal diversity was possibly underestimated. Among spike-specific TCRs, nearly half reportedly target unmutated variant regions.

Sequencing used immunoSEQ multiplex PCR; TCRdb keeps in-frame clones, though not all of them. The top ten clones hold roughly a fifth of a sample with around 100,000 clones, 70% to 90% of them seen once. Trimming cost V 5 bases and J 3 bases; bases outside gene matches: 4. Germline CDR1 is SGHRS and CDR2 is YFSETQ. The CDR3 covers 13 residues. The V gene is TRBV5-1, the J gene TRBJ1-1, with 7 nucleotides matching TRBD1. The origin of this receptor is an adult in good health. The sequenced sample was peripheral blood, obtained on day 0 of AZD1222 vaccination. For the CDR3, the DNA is TGCGCCAGCAGTTCGCAGGGGGACACTGAAGCTTTCTTT. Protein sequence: CASSSQGDTEAFF.